This T cell receptor (beta chain) came from a study of blood T cell repertoires in COVID-19. Study at large: Sites across the United States, Italy and Spain contributed samples from acute and convalescent COVID-19.

How the authors handled the data: Estimated nucleated cell counts came from reference gene primer amplification. TCRdb keeps only in-frame clones here, not all; method: immunoSEQ multiplex PCR. The V and J calls and the clone size are those of that table, but D and trimming were determined from the DNA. Of 54,000 or so clones listed, about 83% were seen once; the top ten hold approximately 25%. This CDR3 has 16 residues. The germline gives CDR1 KGHSH, CDR2 LQKENI. Unmatched junction bases numbered 8, after V lost 1 base and J lost 6 bases. The V call is TRBV18, the J call TRBJ2-1, with 8 bases fitting TRBD1. Sequencing was carried out using peripheral blood. The TCR comes from a woman at least 80 years old with acute or convalescent COVID-19. The CDR3 loop reads CASSPQARTGINEQFF. For the CDR3, the DNA is TGTGCCAGCTCACCACAGGCTAGGACAGGGATCAATGAGCAGTTCTTC.